The 20 T cell receptor beta chains below come from one sample, sequenced in a study of T-cell memory formation after mild COVID-19. From the 5' RACE reads, TCRdb called clonotypes with MiXCR, one entry per CDR3 protein. The data contain 100,000 to 120,000 distinct CDR3 sequences, 18% of them singletons. Input material: PBMCs or a T cell subset sorted from them (not recorded which). These TCRs come from a man between 18 and 35 years old who had mild COVID-19 (a few samples of this study predate the infection). Cell type and time point are not known.

In its sample, this clonotype was seen a few times. The chain is built from TRBV12-3 or TRBV12-4 and TRBJ1-4; 8 bases are a match to TRBD1. Trimming at V came to 7 bases and at J to 7 bases, leaving 8 bases not matched to a gene. The length of the CDR3 is 14 residues. CDR3 protein: CASTRQGAREKLFF. The CDR3 bases are TGTGCCAGCACGCGCCAGGGGGCTCGTGAAAAACTGTTTTTT.

The V gene is TRBV4-2, the J gene TRBJ2-2; D remains unclear. Trimming stripped 1 base from V and 2 bases from J, with 11 bases between. This CDR3 is built from 16 residues. Germline lookup yields CDR1 LGHNA and CDR2 YNFKEQ. CDR3 sequence: CASSQVGAGNTGELFF. The DNA of the CDR3 is TGTGCCAGCAGCCAAGTAGGCGCCGGAAACACCGGGGAGCTGTTTTTT.

This clonotype was recorded a few times. The chain combines TRBV29-1 with TRBJ2-3, with a possible D match to TRBD2 (6 bases). V was shortened by 7 bases and J by 4 bases, with 12 bases between the two germline ends. Germline CDR1 and CDR2: SQVTM and ANQGSEA. CDR3 size: 12 residues. CDR3 in DNA: TGCAGCGCCGTCGGAGGGGCAGATACGCAGTATTTT. Translated, it gives CSAVGGADTQYF.

This clonotype was seen at least ten times. The CDR3 coding sequence is TGTGTACTAGGAGCAGATACGCAGTATTTT. Its protein product is CVLGADTQYF. The V and J genes are TRBV7-9 and TRBJ2-3; weak D call: TRBD2 (5 bases). The V gene's germline CDR1 is SEHNR and CDR2 FQNEAQ (reference sequence). The CDR3 covers 10 residues.

The genes are TRBV4-2 and TRBJ2-2; D gene unclear. V shed 4 bases and J shed 3 bases, with 6 bases lying between them. Germline CDR1 reads LGHNA; CDR2 reads YNFKEQ. This CDR3 region has 13 residues. The CDR3 coding sequence is TGTGCCAGCAGCCCCCGTTACACCGGGGAGCTGTTTTTT. Its protein product is CASSPRYTGELFF.

The gene calls are TRBV5-1 and TRBJ1-5, with D uncertain. The germline CDR1 and CDR2 sequences are SGHRS and YFSETQ. Between the trimmed V and J ends, which lost 2 bases and 5 bases, there was a span of 8 bases. The CDR3 covers 13 residues. The CDR3 coding sequence is TGCGCCAGCAGCTTTTCCCCTGATCAGCCCCAGCATTTT. It is translated as CASSFSPDQPQHF.

This chain uses TRBV18 with TRBJ2-7; D is uncertain. Germline V lookup: CDR1 KGHSH, CDR2 LQKENI. The CDR3 is 13 amino acids. V gave up 1 base and J gave up 3 bases, with 7 bases separating them. In DNA form, the CDR3 reads TGTGCCAGCTCACCACAGGACGGCTACGAGCAGTACGTC. Translated, it gives CASSPQDGYEQYV.

V usage is TRBV11-3 and J usage is TRBJ2-7, with D unresolved. The CDR3 is 15 residues long. Trimming removed 5 bases at V and 1 base at J, with 15 bases between. Germline V gene lookup returns CDR1 SGHNT and CDR2 YENEEA. The CDR3 region has the DNA TGTGCCAGCAGCGGGGTAGGGCCGAGATCCTACGAGCAGTACGTC. Translation gives CASSGVGPRSYEQYV.

V usage is TRBV7-9 and J usage is TRBJ1-5, with D tentatively TRBD1 (6 bases). There are 17 residues in the CDR3. The V and J ends lost 5 bases and 4 bases respectively, with 21 bases between them. Germline loops: CDR1 SEHNR, CDR2 FQNEAQ (reference sequence). This chain's CDR3 is CASSLEGGPGANQPQHF. The CDR3 region has the DNA TGTGCCAGCAGCCTCGAGGGGGGGCCAGGGGCAAATCAGCCCCAGCATTTT.

The chain is built from TRBV7-9 and TRBJ2-3, with D possibly TRBD2 on 6 matching bases. Germline V lookup: CDR1 SEHNR, CDR2 FQNEAQ (reference sequence). Trimming stripped 2 bases from V and 2 bases from J, with 11 bases between. This CDR3 contains 15 residues. CDR3 nucleotide sequence: TGTGCCAGCAGCTTAATGGCGGGACCCACAGATACGCAGTATTTT. Its translation is CASSLMAGPTDTQYF.

The chain joins TRBV5-1 to TRBJ2-3; D possibly corresponds to TRBD2 (5 bases). Germline V gene data show CDR1 as SGHRS and CDR2 as YFSETQ. The CDR3 contains 14 residues. V was shortened by 4 bases and J by 1 base, with 10 bases between the two germline ends. CDR3 nucleotides: TGCGCCAGCAGCCCCGAGGGCCGCACAGATACGCAGTATTTT. This codes for CASSPEGRTDTQYF.

This clonotype was counted between two and nine times. V gene TRBV18 combines with J gene TRBJ2-2; D is tentatively TRBD1 or TRBD2 (5 bases each). V shed 1 base and J shed 5 bases, with 11 bases lying between them. The germline CDR1 and CDR2 sequences are KGHSH and LQKENI. The CDR3 extends over 15 amino acids. CDR3 nucleotides: TGTGCCAGCTCACCACAGGGACCGCAAACCGGGGAGCTGTTTTTT. This encodes CASSPQGPQTGELFF.

This clonotype was seen a handful of times. V and J are TRBV12-3 or TRBV12-4 and TRBJ1-4, with D uncertain. The CDR3 length is 14 residues. Trimming shortened V by 2 bases and J by 8 bases, and 12 bases separated the two germline ends. CDR3 DNA: TGTGCCAGCAGTTTAAGAGATGGCGGAGAAAAACTGTTTTTT. Its translation is CASSLRDGGEKLFF.

This clonotype was counted between two and nine times. V and J are TRBV30 and TRBJ2-7; D remains ambiguous. The V gene's germline CDR1 is GTSNPN and CDR2 SVGIG (reference sequence). The ends were cut back, 2 bases at V and 6 bases at J, with 11 bases in the middle. The CDR3 is made up of 12 amino acids. CDR3 coding DNA: TGTGCCTGGAGTCAACTCCCCCGCGAGCAGTACTTC. Protein product: CAWSQLPREQYF.

This clonotype has just a few counts. The J gene is TRBJ1-5, the V gene TRBV6-5; possible D gene TRBD1, 6 bases. The germline V gene has CDR1 MNHEY and CDR2 SVGAGI. V was trimmed by 5 bases and J by 2 bases, leaving 10 bases between them. The CDR3 runs to 14 residues. Written as DNA, the CDR3 is TGTGCCAGCAGTAAACAGGGAGGCAATCAGCCCCAGCATTTT. Translated: CASSKQGGNQPQHF.

V is TRBV6-2 or TRBV6-3 and J is TRBJ2-1; 7 bases are shared with TRBD2. Germline CDR1 is MNHEY and CDR2 is SVGEGT. The CDR3 runs to 18 residues. The V and J ends lost 5 bases and 4 bases, in that order; junction bases with no gene match: 17. This CDR3 reads CASSPPTAGSGNYNEQFF. For the CDR3, the DNA is TGTGCCAGCAGTCCCCCGACAGCGGGGTCCGGGAATTACAATGAGCAGTTCTTC.

The V and J genes are TRBV15 and TRBJ2-5; 10 bases match TRBD1. The V gene end was trimmed by 6 bases and the J gene end by 7 bases; junction bases not matched to a gene: 11. The CDR3 has 15 amino acids. Germline CDR1 LNHNV, CDR2 YYDKDF (reference sequence). The CDR3 DNA sequence: TGTGCCACCAGTCCCGGGACAGGGGTTACGGGGACCCAGTACTTC. It yields the protein CATSPGTGVTGTQYF.

This clonotype was counted a few times. The rearrangement uses TRBV20-1 and TRBJ1-3; unclear D gene. Looked up from germline, CDR1 is DFQATT and CDR2 is SNEGSKA (reference sequence). V was clipped by 1 base and J by 0 bases, with 7 bases between them. The CDR3 spans 14 residues. CDR3 bases: TGCAGTGCTAGAGTTGGCGGCTCTGGAAACACCATATATTTT. It is translated as CSARVGGSGNTIYF.

The chain combines TRBV19 with TRBJ2-7, with D possibly TRBD1 on 6 matching bases. Trimming stripped 2 bases from V and 2 bases from J, with 16 bases between. The CDR3 covers 16 residues. In germline, CDR1 is LNHDA, CDR2 SQIVND (reference sequence). The CDR3 DNA reads TGTGCCAGTAGTATAAACCCCCGCAGGGGCACCTACGAGCAGTACTTC. Translation: CASSINPRRGTYEQYF.

The V gene is TRBV12-3 or TRBV12-4, the J gene TRBJ1-4; D is undetermined. The CDR3 is 14 residues long. Trimming stripped 4 bases from V and 7 bases from J, with 13 bases between. CDR3 protein: CASSSGHGGEKLFF. DNA for the CDR3: TGTGCCAGCAGTTCCGGGCACGGAGGTGAAAAACTGTTTTTT.